This T cell receptor (beta chain) stems from a study of T cells in Graves' hyperthyroidism and ophthalmopathy. General study points: Ophthalmopathy was identified by the model a median about 6.4 months ahead of onset. Most thyroid clonotypes expanded above 0.001 were also detected in blood. The authors' 13 V-J model separated ophthalmopathy from stable hyperthyroidism.

CDR1 and CDR2 (germline): LGHDT, YNNKEL (reference sequence). The CDR3 totals 14 residues. Trimming shortened V by 5 bases and J by 7 bases, and 15 bases separated the two germline ends. Amplification of TCR beta CDR3 regions used RNA as the template. A set of HTBI primers served as the primers for a first-round RT-PCR of the TCR CDR3. TCRdb ran MiXCR on the multiplex PCR reads and lists one entry per CDR3 protein. The sample lists 600,000 to 650,000 distinct CDR3 sequences, about 17% occurring once. There are a few counts of this clonotype. The antigen is undetermined. A read error may explain this, as a much larger clone is one base away.

This clonotype originated in a woman aged 30 to 39 with Graves' hyperthyroidism. The sample comprised blood. The rearrangement uses TRBV3-1 and TRBJ2-1; D uncertain. DNA of the CDR3: TGTGCCAGCAGCTTGCGATCGATGGGAAATGAGCAGTTCTTC. Its translation is CASSLRSMGNEQFF.